This TCR beta chain comes out of a study of T cells in Graves' hyperthyroidism and ophthalmopathy. Study context: At initial diagnosis, before any treatment had begun, peripheral blood was obtained. Study observations and caveats: Ophthalmopathy and stable hyperthyroidism were separated by a 13 V-J model.

This clonotype was seen many times. What it binds is not known. Researchers amplified the TCR beta CDR3 regions from RNA transcripts. The HTBI primer set served for first-round RT-PCR of the TCR CDR3. TCRdb reprocessed the multiplex PCR reads via MiXCR and lists one record per CDR3 protein. The repertoire holds about 320,000 distinct CDR3 sequences, with 16% as singletons. Graves' hyperthyroidism without ophthalmopathy progression within 18 months was termed stable. Patients were aged 18 to 65, had disease duration under 2 months, and had newly diagnosed hyperthyroidism. Between the trimmed V and J ends, which lost 2 bases and 0 bases, there was a span of 11 bases. The length of the CDR3 is 15 residues. The germline CDR1 and CDR2 sequences are KGHSH and LQKENI.

Sequenced input: blood. The chain has TRBV18 and TRBJ2-7; maybe TRBD1 (6 bases). This clonotype was obtained from a man aged 25 to 40 with Graves' hyperthyroidism. The CDR3 protein is CASSPVPDSSYEQYF. DNA of the CDR3: TGTGCCAGCTCACCAGTTCCGGACAGCTCCTACGAGCAGTACTTC. The variable domain in full, with the rest retrieved from reference TRBV18 and TRBJ2-7, is NAGVMQNPRHLVRRRGQEARLRCSPMKGHSHVYWYRQLPEEGLKFMVYLQKENIIDESGMPKERFSAEFPKEGPSILRIQQVVRGDSAAYFCASSPVPDSSYEQYFGPGTRLTVT.